Listed here are 8 T cell receptor beta chains from one sample, sequenced in a study of OX40 agonist ivuxolimab in advanced cancers. The assay was immunoSEQ multiplex PCR, and TCRdb's table has in-frame clones only and misses some. The sample includes tens of thousands of clones, around 89% of them seen just once. The input for sequencing was CD4+ or CD8+ T cells sorted from blood, taken in a trial of the OX40 agonist ivuxolimab. The receptors were gathered from an adult with an advanced solid tumor such as melanoma, head and neck, liver or kidney cancer.

CDR3 region: CASSLPVEGQPQHF. The CDR3 coding sequence is TGTGCCAGTAGCCTCCCGGTGGAGGGGCAGCCCCAGCATTTT. This sequence joins TRBV19 and TRBJ1-5, with a weak D call TRBD1 (5 bases). Trimming stripped 6 bases from V and 7 bases from J, with 16 bases between. The CDR3 has 14 amino acids. Germline CDR1 and CDR2: LNHDA and SQIVND (reference sequence).

The chain links TRBV28 to TRBJ2-1, with TRBD2 identical over 8 bases. Per the germline V gene, CDR1 is MDHEN and CDR2 is SYDVKM. The CDR3 totals 14 residues. Trimming at V came to 7 bases and at J to 5 bases, leaving 7 bases not matched to a gene. The CDR3 is CASKTGGLNNEQFF. As DNA, the CDR3 is TGTGCCAGCAAAACGGGAGGGCTAAACAATGAGCAGTTCTTC.

The V gene is TRBV7-2, the J gene TRBJ1-2; 8 bases are a match to TRBD1. The CDR3 is made up of 13 amino acids. J gave up 5 bases and V 1 base, and 0 bases lay outside the gene matches. Germline CDR1 and CDR2: SGHTA and FQGNSA. The CDR3 sequence: CASSLGTGYGYTF. CDR3 coding DNA: TGTGCCAGCAGCTTAGGGACAGGGTATGGCTACACCTTC.

The chain joins TRBV18 to TRBJ2-2, with TRBD2 as a possible D gene (6 bases). This CDR3 comprises 15 residues. V lost 4 bases and J lost 0, with 9 bases in between. CDR1 and CDR2 from the germline V gene are KGHSH and LQKENI. CDR3 DNA sequence: TGTGCCAGCTCACAGGGACTTACGAACACCGGGGAGCTGTTTTTT. Protein product: CASSQGLTNTGELFF.

V and J are TRBV6-4 and TRBJ1-1; D is uncertain. The CDR3 loop spans 15 amino acids. V was cut by 6 bases and J by 0 bases, with 14 bases left in between. The germline V gene encodes CDR1 MRHNA and CDR2 SNTAGT. The CDR3 is CASRVASGMNTEAFF. CDR3 DNA: TGTGCCAGCAGGGTTGCAAGTGGCATGAACACTGAAGCTTTCTTT.

This chain joins TRBV28 and TRBJ2-7; D remains unclear. Per germline, CDR1 MDHEN and CDR2 SYDVKM. This CDR3 has 13 amino acids. V was pared by 3 bases and J by 7 bases, with 13 bases between. As DNA, the CDR3 is TGTGCCAGCAGTTTCCGAACGGCGGCTGAGCAGTACTTC. It specifies CASSFRTAAEQYF.

With regard to this clone: The junction departs from the called germline gene at one end, perhaps through a read error. The chain employs TRBV9 and TRBJ2-3, with TRBD2 matching 14 bases. The length of the CDR3 is 16 residues. CDR1 SGDLS and CDR2 YYNGEE come from the germline V gene. The CDR3 nucleotides are TGTGCCAGCAGCGGCGGGACTAGCGGGAGCACTGATACGCAGTATTTT. It yields the protein CASSGGTSGSTDTQYF.

This chain uses TRBV29-1 with TRBJ2-3; perhaps TRBD2 as D (6 bases). V was trimmed by 4 bases and J by 0 bases, leaving 14 bases between them. From germline, CDR1 is SQVTM and CDR2 ANQGSEA. The CDR3 extends over 15 amino acids. CDR3 nucleotide sequence: TGCAGCGTTGTCCGTGGCGGGATGAGCACAGATACGCAGTATTTT. It yields the protein CSVVRGGMSTDTQYF.